The rows below give T cell receptor beta chains drawn from one sample of a study of identical twins. TCRdb redid the calling of the 5' RACE reads with MiXCR, one entry per CDR3 protein. This sample has approximately 1.8 million distinct CDR3 sequences; less than 35% occur once, and the top ten carry about 0.27%. Sequencing was done on a sample of cord blood. These TCRs come from a newborn girl in good health. CDR3s include the opening cysteine and the closing phenylalanine or tryptophan. D genes are given only for firm matches. Clone size, where shown, is once, few, many, or a class for clones that have expanded.

d_gene,v_gene,abundance,j_gene,CDR3nt,CDR3aa
TRBD2,TRBV11-2,few,TRBJ2-7,TGTGCCAGCAGCTTAAATCGGGGGGGCAGCGAGCAGTACTTC,CASSLNRGGSEQYF
TRBD2,TRBV24-1,few,TRBJ2-5,TGTGCCACCAGTGATCTAGCGGGGGGGCAAGAGACCCAGTACTTC,CATSDLAGGQETQYF
.,TRBV7-9,many,TRBJ2-3,TGTGCCAGCAGCACAGGGCTCTTTAGCACAGATACGCAGTATTTT,CASSTGLFSTDTQYF
.,TRBV3-1,.,TRBJ1-5,TGTGCCAGCAGCCAAGTTAATGTGGGGAGACAGGATAGCAATCAGCCCCAGCATTTT,CASSQVNVGRQDSNQPQHF
.,TRBV6-2/TRBV6-3,.,TRBJ1-2,TGTGCCAGCAGTTACTCAACAGCCTTCTATGGCTACACCTTC,CASSYSTAFYGYTF
.,TRBV20-1,.,TRBJ2-7,TGCAGTGCTAGTGTTCCCGGACCTCAGTGGAGATTGGCGTACTTC,CSASVPGPQWRLAYF
.,TRBV12-5,many,TRBJ2-7,TGTGCTAGTCCCCGGGAAGTCCACTCCTACGAGCAGTACTTC,CASPREVHSYEQYF
.,TRBV20-1,few,TRBJ1-2,TGCAGTGCTAGAAGAGGGGGGGGTACTAACTATGGCTACACCTTC,CSARRGGGTNYGYTF
.,TRBV7-2,few,TRBJ2-7,TGTGCCAGCAGCTTACGAATCGGTTACGACGGCTACGAGCAGTACTTC,CASSLRIGYDGYEQYF
TRBD1,TRBV28,.,TRBJ2-7,TGTGCCAGCAGTTTGCTCGCTCCTGGACAGGGGCGCGAGCAGTACTTC,CASSLLAPGQGREQYF
TRBD2,TRBV6-2/TRBV6-3,.,TRBJ2-3,TGTGCCAGCAGTTACCCCCAGCGGGAGAGCACAGATACGCAGTATTTT,CASSYPQRESTDTQYF
TRBD2,TRBV5-1,few,TRBJ2-3,TGCGCCAGCAGCTTGGCGGGGACTAGCGCCATAACAGATACGCAGTATTTT,CASSLAGTSAITDTQYF
.,TRBV11-2,.,TRBJ1-6,TGTGCCAGCAGCTTAGTTTTTAGGGGACCGTCACCCCTCCACTTT,CASSLVFRGPSPLHF
TRBD2,TRBV6-2/TRBV6-3,few,TRBJ2-1,TGTGCCAGCAGGAATAGCGGGGGGCGTTTCAATGAGCAGTTCTTC,CASRNSGGRFNEQFF
.,TRBV27,.,TRBJ1-5,TGTGCCAGCAGTTTATTGGGCCAGGGTGGTAGCAATCAGCCCCAGCATTTT,CASSLLGQGGSNQPQHF